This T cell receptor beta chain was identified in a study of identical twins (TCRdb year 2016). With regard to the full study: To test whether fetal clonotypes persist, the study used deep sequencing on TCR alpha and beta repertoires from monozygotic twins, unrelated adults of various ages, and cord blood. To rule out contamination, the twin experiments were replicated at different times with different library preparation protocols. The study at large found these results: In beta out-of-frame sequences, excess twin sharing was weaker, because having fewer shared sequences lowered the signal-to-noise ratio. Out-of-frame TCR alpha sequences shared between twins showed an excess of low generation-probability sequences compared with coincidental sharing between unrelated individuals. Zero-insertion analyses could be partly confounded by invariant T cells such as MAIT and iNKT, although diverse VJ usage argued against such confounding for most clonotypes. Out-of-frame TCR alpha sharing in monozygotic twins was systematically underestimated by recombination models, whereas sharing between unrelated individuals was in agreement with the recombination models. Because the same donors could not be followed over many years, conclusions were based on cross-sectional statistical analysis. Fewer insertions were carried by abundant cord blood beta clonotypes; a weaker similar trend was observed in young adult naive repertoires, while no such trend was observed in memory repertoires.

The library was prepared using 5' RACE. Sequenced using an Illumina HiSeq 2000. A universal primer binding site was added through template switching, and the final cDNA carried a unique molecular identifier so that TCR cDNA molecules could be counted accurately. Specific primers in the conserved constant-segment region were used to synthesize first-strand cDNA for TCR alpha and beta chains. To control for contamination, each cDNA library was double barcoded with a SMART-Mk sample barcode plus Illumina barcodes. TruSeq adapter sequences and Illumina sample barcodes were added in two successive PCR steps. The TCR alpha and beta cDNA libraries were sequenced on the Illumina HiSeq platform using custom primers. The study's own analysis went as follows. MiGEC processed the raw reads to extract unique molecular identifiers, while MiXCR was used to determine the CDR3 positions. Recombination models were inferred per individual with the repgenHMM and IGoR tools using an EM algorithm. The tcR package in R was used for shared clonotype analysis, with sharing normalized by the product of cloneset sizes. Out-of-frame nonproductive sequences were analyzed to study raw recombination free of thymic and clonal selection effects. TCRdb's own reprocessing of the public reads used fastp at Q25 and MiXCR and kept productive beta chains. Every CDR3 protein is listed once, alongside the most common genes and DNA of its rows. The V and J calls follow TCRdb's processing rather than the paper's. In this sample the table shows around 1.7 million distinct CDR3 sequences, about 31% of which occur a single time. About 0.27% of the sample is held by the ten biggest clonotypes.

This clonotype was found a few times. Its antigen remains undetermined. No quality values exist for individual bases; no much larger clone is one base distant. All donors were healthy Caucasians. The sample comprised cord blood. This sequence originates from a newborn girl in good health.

The CDR3 here reads CASSQGPGLAVSYEQYF. The DNA sequence follows: TGTGCCAGCAGCCAGGGACCGGGACTAGCGGTCTCCTACGAGCAGTACTTC. This sequence uses TRBV4-2 and TRBJ2-7, with 11 central nucleotides matching TRBD2. CDR1 LGHNA and CDR2 YNFKEQ are derived from the germline V gene. The cysteine opens and the phenylalanine closes a CDR3 of 17 amino acids. The kept DNA is CDR3 alone, 51 bases in frame from the first base. V trim: 3 bases; J trim: 0 bases; unmatched bases: 7.